Listed here are 28 T cell receptor beta chains from one sample, sequenced in a study of PD-L1 blockade in urothelial cancer (TCRdb year 2017). Receptor libraries were prepared by the immunoSEQ multiplex PCR assay. Drawn from immuneACCESS, this table holds only the in-frame rearrangements with V and J called that TCRdb kept. Clones are partly lost; checked studies trace under half to an unresolved V gene and leave the rest unexplained. The sample profile shows 71,000 or so clones; less than 90% of them were found once. The ten largest clones represent around 3.3% of the sample. The starting material was PBMCs, obtained around atezolizumab (anti-PD-L1) treatment. Receptors originate from a man between 60 and 75 years old with urothelial cancer.

The chain combines TRBV6-5 with TRBJ2-7, with 8 bases that match TRBD1. Germline V CDR1 and CDR2: MNHEY, SVGAGI. The CDR3 consists of 15 residues. J was trimmed by 6 bases and V by 2 bases; bases with no gene match: 9. The CDR3 nucleotides read TGTGCCAGCAGTTACCTTCGACAGGGGACGGGCGAGCAGTACTTC. This sequence encodes CASSYLRQGTGEQYF.

This chain links TRBV7-9 with TRBJ2-1; 8 positions match TRBD1. V gave up 0 bases and J gave up 3 bases; unmatched junction bases: 1. The germline CDR1 and CDR2 sequences are SEHNR and FQNEAQ (reference sequence). There are 15 residues in the CDR3. The CDR3, as DNA: TGTGCCAGCAGCTTAGCAGACAGGGGCTACAATGAGCAGTTCTTC. It specifies CASSLADRGYNEQFF.

The V call is TRBV19, the J call TRBJ1-2; 7 positions agree with TRBD1. The CDR3 length is 15 residues. Germline values: CDR1 LNHDA, CDR2 SQIVND (reference sequence). V dropped 2 bases and J dropped 8; count of bases not matched to a gene: 11. CDR3: CASSIPYTGALGYTF. In DNA form, the CDR3 reads TGTGCCAGTAGTATACCCTACACAGGGGCGCTCGGCTACACCTTC.

This chain joins TRBV2 and TRBJ2-5; 7 bases fit TRBD1. The CDR3 is made up of 13 amino acids. Trimming took 7 bases from V and 5 from J; bases not matched to a gene: 7. Germline V gene sequence: CDR1 SNHLY, CDR2 FYNNEI. The chain's CDR3 is CASKTQGIETQYF. For the CDR3, the DNA is TGTGCCAGCAAAACACAGGGGATCGAGACCCAGTACTTC.

This clone has just a few counts. The chain employs TRBV6-1 and TRBJ1-5, with 11 nucleotides matching TRBD1. The germline gives CDR1 MNHNS, CDR2 SASEGT. Trimming removed 8 bases from V and 6 bases from J; junction bases left unmatched: 6. This CDR3 is 14 amino acids long. DNA for the CDR3: TGTGCCAGCTCCGGACAGGGGGCGGGTCAGCCCCAGCATTTT. This codes for CASSGQGAGQPQHF.

The gene calls are TRBV25-1 and TRBJ1-4; D unresolved. The germline V gene encodes CDR1 MGHDK and CDR2 SYGVNS. CDR3 size: 15 residues. Trimming removed 8 bases at V and 4 bases at J, with 17 bases between. CDR3 sequence (DNA): TGTGCCAGCCAAGACTCCCGGCATGTTAATGAAAAACTGTTTTTT. It is translated as CASQDSRHVNEKLFF. The full variable domain, rest sourced from reference TRBV25-1 and TRBJ1-4, is EADIYQTPRYLVIGTGKKITLECSQTMGHDKMYWYQQDPGMELHLIHYSYGVNSTEKGDLSSESTVSRIRTEHFPLTLESARPSHTSQYLCASQDSRHVNEKLFFGSGTQLSVL.

This sequence joins TRBV23-1 and TRBJ1-6; D gene ambiguous. TRBV23-1 is designated an ORF whose function remains uncertain. The CDR3 sequence is 20 residues long. The V and J ends lost 6 bases and 4 bases respectively, with 28 bases between them. As DNA, the CDR3 is TGCGCCAGCAGCCTGACTTGGAGGCCGTTCCCGTCTATATATAATTCACCCCTCCACTTT. Its protein is CASSLTWRPFPSIYNSPLHF.

The V gene is TRBV7-6, the J gene TRBJ2-2; D uncertain. The CDR3 covers 15 residues. V lost 5 bases and J lost 5, with 15 bases in between. Germline CDR1 is SGHVS and CDR2 is FNYEAQ. The CDR3 DNA reads TGTGCCAGCAGCCCCCAAAGCCTCCCGACCGGGGAGCTGTTTTTT. This sequence encodes CASSPQSLPTGELFF.

The chain carries TRBV10-1 and TRBJ2-3; tentatively, D is TRBD1 (6 bases). CDR3 length: 11 residues. V was clipped by 6 bases and J by 5 bases, with 6 bases between them. Germline V gene sequence: CDR1 WNHNN, CDR2 SYGVQD (reference sequence). CDR3 in DNA: TGCGCCAGCAGACAGGGAGATACGCAGTATTTT. Protein product: CASRQGDTQYF.

The V and J genes are TRBV5-5 and TRBJ2-7; TRBD2 aligns across 10 bases. The CDR3 runs to 17 residues. Per germline, CDR1 SGHKS and CDR2 YYEKEE (reference sequence). Germline trimming cut 1 base from V and 0 bases from J; bases unmatched to any gene: 7. CDR3 sequence: CASSLSGGAGSSYEQYF. DNA of the CDR3: TGTGCCAGCAGCTTGAGCGGGGGGGCAGGGAGCTCCTACGAGCAGTACTTC.

This clone was detected once. V gene TRBV9 combines with J gene TRBJ2-1; 8 bases fit TRBD2. The V and J ends lost 4 bases and 1 base, in that order; junction bases with no gene match: 10. The CDR3 totals 17 residues. Germline V CDR1 and CDR2: SGDLS, YYNGEE. The CDR3 loop is CASSPRGSGTSYNEQFF. The CDR3 region has the DNA TGTGCCAGCAGCCCCCGGGGTAGCGGGACATCCTACAATGAGCAGTTCTTC.

This chain joins TRBV25-1 and TRBJ1-6; D remains unclear. The CDR3 runs to 16 residues. Germline V CDR1 and CDR2: MGHDK, SYGVNS. Trimming removed 3 bases at V and 6 bases at J, with 15 bases between. CDR3 DNA: TGTGCCAGCAGTGATGGGCCCTTCCGGGGTAATTCACCCCTCCACTTT. Its protein product is CASSDGPFRGNSPLHF.

This chain joins TRBV18 and TRBJ1-1, with unresolved D. Trimming cost V 2 bases and J 5 bases, with 6 bases left between them. The CDR3 loop spans 12 amino acids. Germline CDR1 reads KGHSH; CDR2 reads LQKENI. The CDR3 DNA sequence: TGTGCCAGCTCACCAGAGAGGACTGAAGCTTTCTTT. Encoded protein: CASSPERTEAFF.

This chain links TRBV7-8 with TRBJ1-2; 7 nucleotides line up with TRBD1. Unmatched junction bases numbered 4, after V lost 1 base and J lost 5 bases. The CDR3 runs to 14 residues. The germline gives CDR1 SGHVS, CDR2 FQNEAQ. The CDR3 region is CASSLGAGGYGYTF. The CDR3 DNA is TGTGCCAGCAGCTTAGGGGCAGGGGGGTATGGCTACACCTTC.

The chain couples TRBV4-1 to TRBJ2-2; tentatively, D is TRBD1 (5 bases). Trimming left V 2 bases short and J 0 bases short, with 7 bases between. The CDR3 spans 15 residues. Looked up from germline, CDR1 is MGHRA and CDR2 is YSYEKL. The CDR3 reads CASSQMTANTGELFF. DNA of the CDR3: TGCGCCAGCAGCCAAATGACAGCGAACACCGGGGAGCTGTTTTTT.

J is TRBJ2-3 and V is TRBV28, with D possibly matching TRBD2 (5 bases). V lost 6 bases, J lost 2 bases, and 12 bases lay in between. The germline gives CDR1 MDHEN, CDR2 SYDVKM. The CDR3 length is 14 residues. CDR3 DNA: TGTGCCAGCAGCCTAGCTAGGATCACAGATACGCAGTATTTT. This translates into CASSLARITDTQYF.

This sequence joins TRBV5-4 and TRBJ2-3, with 16 nucleotides matching TRBD2. V lost 4 bases, J lost 0 bases, and 2 bases stayed unmatched. Germline V lookup: CDR1 SGHNT, CDR2 YYREEE (reference sequence). The CDR3 length is 17 residues. The CDR3 reads CASSLGLAGGSTDTQYF. The CDR3, as DNA: TGTGCCAGCAGCCTGGGACTAGCGGGAGGGAGCACAGATACGCAGTATTTT.

This clone turned up a few times. The chain is built from TRBV30 and TRBJ1-1, with a tentative D call TRBD1 (6 bases). The CDR3 has 17 amino acids. Trimming pared 0 bases from V and 1 base from J, leaving 18 bases between. Germline loops: CDR1 GTSNPN, CDR2 SVGIG (reference sequence). This CDR3 is CAWSVWPLGQQNTEAFF. The CDR3 DNA follows: TGTGCCTGGAGTGTATGGCCCCTCGGACAGCAGAACACTGAAGCTTTCTTT.

Written as DNA, the CDR3 is TGTGCCAGCAGGACTCTGGGGGAGGTGAACACTGAAGCTTTCTTT. Amino acids: CASRTLGEVNTEAFF. The rearrangement joins TRBV2 to TRBJ1-1, with TRBD1 as a possible D gene (5 bases). From germline, CDR1 is SNHLY and CDR2 FYNNEI. Deletions cut 6 bases from V and 0 bases from J, with 14 bases between. The CDR3 consists of 15 residues.

J is TRBJ2-7 and V is TRBV27, with 13 bases that match TRBD2. Unmatched junction bases numbered 10, after V lost 8 bases and J lost 6 bases. CDR3 length: 15 amino acids. The germline V gene encodes CDR1 MNHEY and CDR2 SMNVEV (reference sequence). The CDR3 DNA is TGTGCCAGCGCGGGACTAGCGGGGAGGAGAGGCGAGCAGTACTTC. Translating gives CASAGLAGRRGEQYF.

The chain carries TRBV6-1 and TRBJ2-7; 7 nucleotides line up with TRBD1. The CDR3 is made up of 16 amino acids. With V trimmed by 6 bases and J by 2 bases, 13 bases remained unmatched. Germline CDR1 MNHNS, CDR2 SASEGT. For the CDR3, the DNA is TGTGCCAGCAGCGAACCCCGGACAGGTGCGACCTACGAGCAGTACTTC. Protein: CASSEPRTGATYEQYF.

The chain recombines TRBV4-2 with TRBJ2-7; possible D gene TRBD2, 6 bases. The V end lost 0 bases, the J end lost 3 bases, and 6 bases lay between the germline ends. From germline, CDR1 is LGHNA and CDR2 YNFKEQ. The CDR3 length is 13 residues. This CDR3 reads CASSQERGYEQYF. CDR3 sequence (DNA): TGTGCCAGCAGCCAAGAGCGGGGCTACGAGCAGTACTTC.

The V and J genes are TRBV5-5 and TRBJ1-6, with D maybe TRBD1 (6 bases). Germline-derived CDR1 and CDR2 are SGHKS and YYEKEE (reference sequence). CDR3 length equals 16 residues. V lost 3 bases and J 3 bases, leaving 13 bases between the germline ends. The DNA for the CDR3 is TGTGCCAGCAGCTCAATGGGACAAAACTATAATTCACCCCTCCACTTT. As protein: CASSSMGQNYNSPLHF.

The chain carries TRBV27 and TRBJ1-2; no reliable D call. The V end was cut by 3 bases, the J end by 2 bases, with 7 bases between. The CDR3 is 13 amino acids. From germline, CDR1 is MNHEY and CDR2 SMNVEV (reference sequence). The CDR3 sequence: CASSFTRNYGYTF. The CDR3 DNA sequence: TGTGCCAGCAGTTTTACACGCAACTATGGCTACACCTTC.

The rearrangement joins TRBV6-5 to TRBJ2-7; 8 positions match TRBD1. With 2 bases clipped from V and 3 bases from J, the junction kept 6 bases outside the gene matches. Germline CDR1 reads MNHEY; CDR2 reads SVGAGI. CDR3 length: 15 amino acids. This chain's CDR3 is CASSYAGTGVYEQYF. CDR3 sequence (DNA): TGTGCCAGCAGTTACGCCGGGACAGGAGTCTACGAGCAGTACTTC.

The rearrangement links TRBV5-1 to TRBJ2-2, with D possibly being TRBD2 (5 bases). The CDR3 covers 19 residues. Germline values: CDR1 SGHRS, CDR2 YFSETQ. Trimming took off 0 bases at V and 2 bases at J, with 20 bases between the two ends. The CDR3 is CASSLVASAGRTNTGELFF. The CDR3 DNA follows: TGCGCCAGCAGCTTGGTAGCATCGGCGGGCCGAACCAACACCGGGGAGCTGTTTTTT. The full variable domain, with the rest looked up from reference TRBV5-1 and TRBJ2-2, is KAGVTQTPRYLIKTRGQQVTLSCSPISGHRSVSWYQQTPGQGLQFLFEYFSETQRNKGNFPGRFSGRQFSNSRSEMNVSTLELGDSALYLCASSLVASAGRTNTGELFFGEGSRLTVL.

The chain links TRBV5-1 to TRBJ2-2, with D possibly matching TRBD1 (5 bases). Per germline, CDR1 SGHRS and CDR2 YFSETQ. The CDR3 totals 15 residues. V lost 8 bases, J lost 0 bases, and 14 bases lay in between. The CDR3 here is CASSPDTSNTGELFF. CDR3 bases: TGCGCCAGTAGTCCGGACACTTCGAACACCGGGGAGCTGTTTTTT. The full variable domain, its missing parts supplied by reference TRBV5-1 and TRBJ2-2, is KAGVTQTPRYLIKTRGQQVTLSCSPISGHRSVSWYQQTPGQGLQFLFEYFSETQRNKGNFPGRFSGRQFSNSRSEMNVSTLELGDSALYLCASSPDTSNTGELFFGEGSRLTVL.

This clone was seen just once. Mismatch with germline at one junction end may stem from a read error. CDR3 in DNA: TGTGCCAGCAGCTTCTACGATGAGCAGTTCTTC. Protein: CASSFYDEQFF. V usage is TRBV7-2 and J usage is TRBJ2-1; D unclear. CDR3 length equals 11 residues. Per the germline V gene, CDR1 is SGHTA and CDR2 is FQGNSA.